Sequencing of this TCR beta chain was carried out in a study of shared clonotypes between healthy human individuals. Whole-study context: Each donor's CD8 memory used one plate, CD8 naive two, each CD4 subset three. Study-level points and caveats: Sample collection involved blood only; tissue repertoires are likely different. In the sorted subsets, rarefaction showed sequencing was incomplete despite large depth.

V was clipped by 4 bases and J by 0 bases, with 6 bases between them. Germline V CDR1 and CDR2: SEHNR, FQNEAQ (reference sequence). The CDR3 contains 14 residues. On this clone: Antigen specificity is unknown.

Repertoires were generated with immunoSEQ multiplex PCR, while TCRdb's copy carries only in-frame clones and drops some. This table has millions of clones, approximately 93% appearing once. The clonotype comes from a man between 18 and 35 years old in good health. Some clones in this sample may be carry-over from other donors' samples. The V call is TRBV7-9, the J call TRBJ1-4, with unresolved D. Source material: naive CD4+ T cells from PBMCs. Subset reported: CD45RA+ positively selected. The CDR3 here is CASSSTSTNEKLFF. Here the CDR3 DNA reads TGTGCCAGCAGCTCGACATCAACTAATGAAAAACTGTTTTTT.